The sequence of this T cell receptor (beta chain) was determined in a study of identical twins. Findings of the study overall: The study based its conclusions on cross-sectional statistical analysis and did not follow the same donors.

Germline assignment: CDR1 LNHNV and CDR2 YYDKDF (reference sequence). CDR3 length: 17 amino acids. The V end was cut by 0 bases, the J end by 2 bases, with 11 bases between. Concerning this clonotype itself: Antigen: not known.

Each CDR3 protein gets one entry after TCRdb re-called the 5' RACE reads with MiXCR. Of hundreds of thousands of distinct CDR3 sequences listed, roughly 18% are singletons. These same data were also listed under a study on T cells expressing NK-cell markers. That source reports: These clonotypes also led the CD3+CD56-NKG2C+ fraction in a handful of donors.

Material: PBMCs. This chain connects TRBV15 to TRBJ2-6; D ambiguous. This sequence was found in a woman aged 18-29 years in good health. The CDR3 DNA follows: TGTGCCACCAGCAGAGAGCCCCGGGCAACTGGGGCCAACGTCCTGACTTTC. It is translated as CATSREPRATGANVLTF.